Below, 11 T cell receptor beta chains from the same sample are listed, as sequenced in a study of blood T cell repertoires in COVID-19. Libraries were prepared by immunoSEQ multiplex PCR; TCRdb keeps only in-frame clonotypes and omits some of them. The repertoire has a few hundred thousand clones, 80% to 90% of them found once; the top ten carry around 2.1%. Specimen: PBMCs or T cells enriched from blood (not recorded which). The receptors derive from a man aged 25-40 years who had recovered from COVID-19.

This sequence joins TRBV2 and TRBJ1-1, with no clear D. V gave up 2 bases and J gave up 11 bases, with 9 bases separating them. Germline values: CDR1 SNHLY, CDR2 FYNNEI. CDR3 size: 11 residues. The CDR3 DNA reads TGTGCCAGCAGTGAATACGGGGAGGCTTTCTTT. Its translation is CASSEYGEAFF. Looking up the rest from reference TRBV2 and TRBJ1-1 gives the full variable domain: EPEVTQTPSHQVTQMGQEVILRCVPISNHLYFYWYRQILGQKVEFLVSFYNNEISEKSEIFDDQFSVERPDGSNFTLKIRSTKLEDSAMYFCASSEYGEAFFGQGTRLTVV.

The CDR3 sequence is CASSEITGSYTEAFF. The CDR3 DNA reads TGTGCCAGCAGTGAAATAACGGGGTCTTACACTGAAGCTTTCTTT. The chain uses TRBV25-1 and TRBJ1-1; D is undetermined. The germline V gene has CDR1 MGHDK and CDR2 SYGVNS. This CDR3 region has 15 residues. V lost 2 bases, J lost 3 bases, and 13 bases lay in between. The full variable domain, with the rest looked up from reference TRBV25-1 and TRBJ1-1, is EADIYQTPRYLVIGTGKKITLECSQTMGHDKMYWYQQDPGMELHLIHYSYGVNSTEKGDLSSESTVSRIRTEHFPLTLESARPSHTSQYLCASSEITGSYTEAFFGQGTRLTVV.

Here the CDR3 reads CASSSEGGPTDGYTF. The CDR3 bases are TGTGCCAGCAGCTCCGAGGGAGGGCCGACTGATGGCTACACCTTC. This chain joins TRBV9 and TRBJ1-2; no reliable D call. V was cut by 4 bases and J by 6 bases, with 19 bases left in between. The CDR3 has 15 residues. Germline V lookup: CDR1 SGDLS, CDR2 YYNGEE.

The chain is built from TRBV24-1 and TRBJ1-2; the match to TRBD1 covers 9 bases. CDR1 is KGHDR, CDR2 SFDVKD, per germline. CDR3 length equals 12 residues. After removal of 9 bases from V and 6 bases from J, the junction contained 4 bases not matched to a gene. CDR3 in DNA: TGTGCCACCCACAGGGGGCCGAATGGCTACACCTTC. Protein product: CATHRGPNGYTF.

The chain's CDR3 is CASSSRWQRFYGYTF. CDR3 sequence (DNA): TGTGCCAGCAGCTCGCGTTGGCAGCGGTTCTATGGCTACACCTTC. V gene TRBV5-6 combines with J gene TRBJ1-2; D unresolved. The CDR3 is made up of 15 amino acids. The germline V gene has CDR1 SGHDT and CDR2 YYEEEE. The germline V and J ends were trimmed by 3 bases and 4 bases, with 16 bases remaining between them.

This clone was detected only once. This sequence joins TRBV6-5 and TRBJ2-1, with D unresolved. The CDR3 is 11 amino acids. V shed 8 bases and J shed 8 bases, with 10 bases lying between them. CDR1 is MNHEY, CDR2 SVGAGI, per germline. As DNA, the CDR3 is TGTGCCAGCCGGCAGGTGGATGAGCAGTTCTTC. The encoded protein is CASRQVDEQFF.

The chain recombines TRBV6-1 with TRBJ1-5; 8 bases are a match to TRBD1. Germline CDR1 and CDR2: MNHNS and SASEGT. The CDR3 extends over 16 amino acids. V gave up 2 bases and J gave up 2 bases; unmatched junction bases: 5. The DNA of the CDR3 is TGTGCCAGCAGTGAACACAGGGGGAACGGCAATCAGCCCCAGCATTTT. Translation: CASSEHRGNGNQPQHF.

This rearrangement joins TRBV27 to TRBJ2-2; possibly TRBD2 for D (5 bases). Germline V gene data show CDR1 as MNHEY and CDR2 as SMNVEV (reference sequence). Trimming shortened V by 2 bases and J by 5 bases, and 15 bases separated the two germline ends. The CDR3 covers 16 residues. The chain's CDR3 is CASSLTTATGTGELFF. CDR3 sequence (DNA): TGTGCCAGCAGTTTAACTACAGCTACGGGGACCGGGGAGCTGTTTTTT.

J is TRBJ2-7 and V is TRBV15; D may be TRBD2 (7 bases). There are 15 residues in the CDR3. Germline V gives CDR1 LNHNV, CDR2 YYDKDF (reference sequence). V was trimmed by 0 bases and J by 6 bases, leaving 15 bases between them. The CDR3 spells CATSRDPGGPSEQYF. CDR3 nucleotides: TGTGCCACCAGCAGAGATCCCGGGGGGCCCTCCGAGCAGTACTTC.

The DNA for the CDR3 is TGTGCCTGGAGTGTTCGAGGGGGAACCTACGAGCAGTACTTC. Amino acids: CAWSVRGGTYEQYF. The chain is built from TRBV30 and TRBJ2-7; D possibly corresponds to TRBD1 (6 bases). The CDR3 has 14 amino acids. Trimming took 0 bases from V and 2 from J, leaving 11 bases between them. CDR1 GTSNPN and CDR2 SVGIG come from the germline V gene (reference sequence).

The CDR3 loop reads CAISDQRQGAANEKLFF. In DNA form, the CDR3 reads TGTGCCATCAGTGATCAACGGCAGGGGGCGGCTAATGAAAAACTGTTTTTT. This chain connects TRBV10-3 to TRBJ1-4; TRBD1 matches at 8 bases. The junction had 9 bases not matched to a gene; V was cut back by 3 bases and J by 3 bases. This CDR3 has 17 amino acids. Germline V CDR1 and CDR2: ENHRY, SYGVKD.